These 31 T cell receptor beta chains were all obtained from the same sample, sequenced in a study of shared clonotypes between healthy human individuals. TCRdb's copy holds only in-frame clones and misses some; the assay was immunoSEQ multiplex PCR. The profile shows 490,000 or so clones, around 80% of them singletons. The sample taken for sequencing was PBMCs. The source is a woman between 35 and 50 years old in good health. Some clones in this sample may be carry-over from other donors' samples.

The genes are TRBV12-5 and TRBJ2-1; 11 nucleotides match TRBD2. CDR1 and CDR2 (germline): LGHNT, FRNRAP. V was clipped by 2 bases and J by 1 base; unmatched bases: 22. This CDR3 is built from 23 residues. Here the CDR3 reads CASGLPWASPRTSGSPSYNEQFF. The CDR3 region has the DNA TGTGCTAGTGGTTTGCCCTGGGCCTCCCCCCGGACTAGCGGGTCCCCATCCTACAATGAGCAGTTCTTC.

This rearrangement joins TRBV10-1 to TRBJ2-3, with TRBD2 identical over 9 bases. From germline, CDR1 is WNHNN and CDR2 SYGVQD (reference sequence). This CDR3 is 14 amino acids long. V lost 3 bases and J lost 4; bases outside the gene matches: 2. The CDR3 sequence: CASSEAGGSDTQYF. CDR3 DNA sequence: TGCGCCAGCAGTGAAGCGGGAGGCTCAGATACGCAGTATTTT.

The chain couples TRBV14 to TRBJ2-3; D gene unclear. Trimming stripped 1 base from V and 1 base from J, with 9 bases between. Germline V CDR1 and CDR2: SGHDN, FVKESK. The CDR3 sequence is 15 residues long. The CDR3 DNA reads as TGTGCCAGCAGCCAAGTGATGGACCGCACAGATACGCAGTATTTT. This gives the protein CASSQVMDRTDTQYF.

CDR3 loop: CASSQTPNYGYTF. In DNA form, the CDR3 reads TGTGCCAGCAGCCAAACACCCAACTATGGCTACACCTTC. The rearrangement uses TRBV2 and TRBJ1-2; no reliable D call. Germline loops: CDR1 SNHLY, CDR2 FYNNEI. V was cut by 6 bases and J by 2 bases, with 10 bases left in between. CDR3 length: 13 amino acids.

This chain uses TRBV5-4 with TRBJ2-5; either TRBD1 or TRBD2 may fit D (6 bases each). This CDR3 spans 15 amino acids. The germline V and J ends were trimmed by 4 bases and 4 bases, with 17 bases remaining between them. In germline, CDR1 is SGHNT, CDR2 YYREEE (reference sequence). The CDR3 DNA follows: TGTGCCAGCAGCCCCTGGGGGGCTGGAGGAGAGACCCAGTACTTC. Translated, it gives CASSPWGAGGETQYF. Full variable domain (rest looked up from reference TRBV5-4 and TRBJ2-5): ETGVTQSPTHLIKTRGQQVTLRCSSQSGHNTVSWYQQALGQGPQFIFQYYREEENGRGNFPPRFSGLQFPNYSSELNVNALELDDSALYLCASSPWGAGGETQYFGPGTRLLVL.

With respect to this clone: Given a far larger clone just one base away, this is likely a sequencing read error. The sample has other DNA sequences that encode this CDR3 too. J is TRBJ1-4 and V is TRBV25-1; 8 nucleotides line up with TRBD1. CDR3 length equals 15 residues. Germline CDR1 is MGHDK and CDR2 is SYGVNS. The DNA of the CDR3 is TGTGCCAGCAGTGAATATACAGGGGGAAATGAAAAACTGTTCTTT. Its translation is CASSEYTGGNEKLFF.

This chain connects TRBV7-3 to TRBJ2-3; D remains unclear. CDR1 SGHTA and CDR2 FQGTGA come from the germline V gene. CDR3 length: 13 amino acids. Trimming left V 1 base short and J 4 bases short, with 6 bases between. CDR3 nucleotide sequence: TGTGCCAGCAGCTTAAACCTAGCAGATACGCAGTATTTT. Its protein is CASSLNLADTQYF.

The chain recombines TRBV5-1 with TRBJ2-7; TRBD1 agrees at 10 bases. The CDR3 loop spans 14 amino acids. Trimming cost V 4 bases and J 5 bases; bases outside gene matches: 6. Germline lookup yields CDR1 SGHRS and CDR2 YFSETQ. CDR3 sequence reads: CASSLGQGINEQYF. CDR3 DNA sequence: TGCGCCAGCAGCCTGGGACAGGGGATAAACGAGCAGTACTTC. The variable domain in full, with the rest retrieved from reference TRBV5-1 and TRBJ2-7, is KAGVTQTPRYLIKTRGQQVTLSCSPISGHRSVSWYQQTPGQGLQFLFEYFSETQRNKGNFPGRFSGRQFSNSRSEMNVSTLELGDSALYLCASSLGQGINEQYFGPGTRLTVT.

Written as DNA, the CDR3 is TGTGCCAGCAGCTTGGTTTTGGGATTTTGGGAAAAACTGTTTTTT. Translation: CASSLVLGFWEKLFF. This rearrangement joins TRBV7-9 to TRBJ1-4; D is unresolved. Trimming removed 3 bases from V and 8 bases from J, with 16 bases in between. CDR3 length: 15 amino acids. Germline V gene data show CDR1 as SEHNR and CDR2 as FQNEAQ (reference sequence).

V usage is TRBV9 and J usage is TRBJ2-5; possibly TRBD1 or TRBD2 for D (5 bases each). The CDR3 is 14 residues long. In germline, CDR1 is SGDLS, CDR2 YYNGEE. Deletions cut 0 bases from V and 4 bases from J, with 10 bases between. The CDR3 nucleotides read TGTGCCAGCAGCGTAGGGACAACTAGAGAGACCCAGTACTTC. Translating it yields CASSVGTTRETQYF.

This clone was observed a handful of times. The gene calls are TRBV10-2 and TRBJ2-2; D is unresolved. The germline CDR1 and CDR2 sequences are WSHSY and SAAADI. The V end was cut by 0 bases, the J end by 5 bases, with 16 bases between. The CDR3 extends over 17 amino acids. The CDR3 region is CASSESGGVGDTGELFF. In nucleotides, the CDR3 is TGCGCCAGCAGTGAGTCAGGCGGAGTTGGGGATACCGGGGAGCTGTTTTTT.

Concerning this clone: This sample includes further DNA sequences coding for the same CDR3. The V call is TRBV18, the J call TRBJ2-3, with 11 bases fitting TRBD2. Germline CDR1 reads KGHSH; CDR2 reads LQKENI. The CDR3 is 16 residues long. With V trimmed by 1 base and J by 4 bases, 4 bases remained unmatched. CDR3: CASSPRLAGGSDTQYF. The CDR3 DNA reads as TGTGCCAGCTCACCACGGCTAGCGGGAGGTTCAGATACGCAGTATTTT.

V gene TRBV27 combines with J gene TRBJ1-1; D possibly corresponds to TRBD1 (5 bases). The CDR3 is 17 residues long. In germline, CDR1 is MNHEY, CDR2 SMNVEV (reference sequence). Between the trimmed V and J ends, which lost 2 bases and 1 base, there was a span of 17 bases. The DNA of the CDR3 is TGTGCCAGCAGTTTAACCCTCGGACATCTGAGGAACACTGAAGCTTTCTTT. Translation: CASSLTLGHLRNTEAFF.

This clone has more than one count but fewer than ten. The rearrangement links TRBV28 to TRBJ2-1; D gene ambiguous. V lost 4 bases and J lost 9, with 7 bases in between. The CDR3 length is 11 residues. The germline gives CDR1 MDHEN, CDR2 SYDVKM. The CDR3 sequence: CASSYWSEQFF. The CDR3 bases are TGTGCCAGCAGTTACTGGTCTGAGCAGTTCTTC. The entire variable domain, with the rest obtained from reference TRBV28 and TRBJ2-1, is as follows: DVKVTQSSRYLVKRTGEKVFLECVQDMDHENMFWYRQDPGLGLRLIYFSYDVKMKEKGDIPEGYSVSREKKERFSLILESASTNQTSMYLCASSYWSEQFFGPGTRLTVL.

This clone was recorded only once. The rearrangement uses TRBV7-3 and TRBJ2-1; D call uncertain. The CDR3 sequence is 14 residues long. The V end lost 1 base, the J end lost 8 bases, and 12 bases lay between the germline ends. Germline loops: CDR1 SGHTA, CDR2 FQGTGA. CDR3: CASSLSPAVHEQFF. The CDR3 DNA follows: TGTGCCAGCAGCTTAAGCCCTGCGGTCCATGAGCAGTTCTTC.

This clone was detected only once. The V call is TRBV30, the J call TRBJ1-2; TRBD1 matches at 8 bases. Germline loops: CDR1 GTSNPN, CDR2 SVGIG (reference sequence). The trim removed 2 bases at V and 0 bases at J, leaving 2 bases unmatched. This CDR3 is 14 amino acids long. DNA of the CDR3: TGTGCCTGGAGTTCCAGGGGGCCTAACTATGGCTACACCTTC. It is translated as CAWSSRGPNYGYTF.

This chain joins TRBV5-6 and TRBJ1-2; D unclear. The germline CDR1 and CDR2 sequences are SGHDT and YYEEEE. The CDR3 length is 15 residues. The V and J ends lost 4 bases and 4 bases respectively, with 17 bases between them. The CDR3 here is CASSLWRGVGYGYTF. CDR3 DNA: TGTGCCAGCAGCCTGTGGAGAGGCGTTGGCTATGGCTACACCTTC.

This clone was observed a handful of times. The CDR3 coding sequence is TGTGCCTGGAGGGGGTACAGCAATCAGCCCCAGCATTTT. Its translation is CAWRGYSNQPQHF. The genes are TRBV30 and TRBJ1-5; D gene unclear. The V end lost 3 bases, the J end lost 1 base, and 7 bases lay between the germline ends. Germline values: CDR1 GTSNPN, CDR2 SVGIG (reference sequence). CDR3 length equals 13 residues. The variable domain in full, with the rest retrieved from reference TRBV30 and TRBJ1-5, is SQTIHQWPATLVQPVGSPLSLECTVEGTSNPNLYWYRQAAGRGLQLLFYSVGIGQISSEVPQNLSASRPQDRQFILSSKKLLLSDSGFYLCAWRGYSNQPQHFGDGTRLSIL.

This clone has only a few counts. This rearrangement joins TRBV7-9 to TRBJ2-1; TRBD1 aligns across 7 bases. The J segment lost 2 bases and the V segment lost 4 bases, leaving 5 bases of the junction unmatched. Germline assignment: CDR1 SEHNR and CDR2 FQNEAQ (reference sequence). This CDR3 is built from 15 residues. The CDR3 DNA is TGTGCCAGCAGCTCTAGGGGACAGACCTACAATGAGCAGTTCTTC. This encodes CASSSRGQTYNEQFF.

In this sample, this clone turned up once. DNA of the CDR3: TGCGCCAGCAGCTTGGGCCTTTTGGGAGATACGCAGTATTTT. Amino acids: CASSLGLLGDTQYF. J is TRBJ2-3 and V is TRBV5-1; D ambiguous. The CDR3 sequence is 14 residues long. Deletions cut 0 bases from V and 5 bases from J, with 10 bases between. CDR1 SGHRS and CDR2 YFSETQ come from the germline V gene.

This chain joins TRBV5-4 and TRBJ2-1, with 8 bases lining up with TRBD2. Per the germline V gene, CDR1 is SGHNT and CDR2 is YYREEE (reference sequence). J was trimmed by 10 bases and V by 0 bases; bases with no gene match: 9. The CDR3 runs to 15 residues. The CDR3 DNA is TGTGCCAGCAGCTTGGGGACTAGCTCTTGGGGAGAGCAGTTCTTC. Protein: CASSLGTSSWGEQFF. The entire variable domain, with the rest obtained from reference TRBV5-4 and TRBJ2-1, is as follows: ETGVTQSPTHLIKTRGQQVTLRCSSQSGHNTVSWYQQALGQGPQFIFQYYREEENGRGNFPPRFSGLQFPNYSSELNVNALELDDSALYLCASSLGTSSWGEQFFGPGTRLTVL.

The V gene is TRBV18, the J gene TRBJ1-1; the match to TRBD1 covers 11 bases. The CDR3 loop spans 15 amino acids. Germline V gene data show CDR1 as KGHSH and CDR2 as LQKENI. The trim removed 2 bases at V and 3 bases at J, leaving 2 bases unmatched. The chain's CDR3 is CASSPGGQGDTEAFF. Here the CDR3 DNA reads TGTGCCAGCTCACCAGGGGGACAGGGGGACACTGAAGCTTTCTTT.

The chain uses TRBV7-8 and TRBJ2-3; D is unresolved. The CDR3 has 12 residues. The V end lost 1 base, the J end lost 2 bases, and 1 base lay between the germline ends. The germline V gene encodes CDR1 SGHVS and CDR2 FQNEAQ. The CDR3 loop reads CASSLDTDTQYF. CDR3 nucleotide sequence: TGTGCCAGCAGCTTAGACACAGATACGCAGTATTTT.

In its sample, this clone was seen a few times. The chain carries TRBV7-3 and TRBJ2-1; maybe TRBD2 (5 bases). Per the germline V gene, CDR1 is SGHTA and CDR2 is FQGTGA. Deletions cut 4 bases from V and 4 bases from J, with 23 bases between. The CDR3 runs to 18 residues. The CDR3 spells CASSSVSPGSVAYNEQFF. The CDR3 DNA reads as TGTGCCAGCAGCTCCGTCAGCCCGGGATCGGTCGCTTACAATGAGCAGTTCTTC.

This sequence joins TRBV28 and TRBJ2-1, with D unresolved. V lost 3 bases and J 7 bases, leaving 10 bases between the germline ends. The CDR3 is made up of 13 amino acids. Germline V lookup: CDR1 MDHEN, CDR2 SYDVKM. This CDR3 reads CASSFWVRNEQFF. CDR3 in DNA: TGTGCCAGCAGTTTCTGGGTCCGGAATGAGCAGTTCTTC.

The V call is TRBV7-6, the J call TRBJ1-4; D not certain. CDR3 length equals 13 residues. Deletions cut 6 bases from V and 7 bases from J, with 12 bases between. CDR1 SGHVS and CDR2 FNYEAQ come from the germline V gene. The CDR3 protein is CASSQRLVEKLFF. The CDR3 DNA sequence: TGTGCCAGCAGTCAACGGTTGGTTGAAAAACTGTTTTTT.

The chain recombines TRBV5-1 with TRBJ2-2; the match to TRBD1 covers 8 bases. Germline CDR1 reads SGHRS; CDR2 reads YFSETQ. The CDR3 extends over 14 amino acids. V shed 4 bases, J shed 8 bases, and the junction held 7 bases outside the gene matches. As DNA, the CDR3 is TGCGCCAGCAGCCCTGGACAGGGTTTGGGGGAGCTGTTTTTT. It codes for CASSPGQGLGELFF.

The rearrangement joins TRBV28 to TRBJ2-5, with TRBD1 matching over 9 bases. The J segment lost 3 bases and the V segment lost 7 bases, leaving 6 bases of the junction unmatched. This CDR3 contains 14 residues. Germline assignment: CDR1 MDHEN and CDR2 SYDVKM. The CDR3 protein is CASTTTGGKETQYF. The CDR3 bases are TGTGCCAGCACAACGACAGGGGGAAAAGAGACCCAGTACTTC.

The chain links TRBV7-2 to TRBJ2-2; D uncertain. Germline-derived CDR1 and CDR2 are SGHTA and FQGNSA. This CDR3 has 16 residues. Deletions cut 1 base from V and 1 base from J, with 10 bases between. In DNA form, the CDR3 reads TGTGCCAGCAGCTTAGATAGACCCGGGAACACCGGGGAGCTGTTTTTT. Translation: CASSLDRPGNTGELFF.

The CDR3 nucleotides are TGTGCAAGTCGCTTGTTAGAACTAGCGGGAGGTCCTCTTTACGAGCAGTACTTC. Its protein product is CASRLLELAGGPLYEQYF. The chain links TRBV12-2 to TRBJ2-7; no check of the table's D call, TRBD2, against the DNA was made. TRBV12-2 is labeled a pseudogene. This CDR3 is 18 amino acids long.

This clone was recorded once. The rearrangement joins TRBV5-4 to TRBJ1-2, with 10 bases aligning to TRBD1. V was clipped by 0 bases and J by 11 bases; unmatched bases: 7. The CDR3 has 14 amino acids. CDR1 SGHNT and CDR2 YYREEE come from the germline V gene (reference sequence). CDR3 sequence reads: CASSLGGTGEDYTF. The CDR3 DNA reads as TGTGCCAGCAGCTTGGGCGGGACAGGGGAAGATTACACCTTC.